This T cell receptor (beta chain) was identified during a study of T cells in Graves' hyperthyroidism and ophthalmopathy. The CDR3 regions of TCR beta were amplified from RNA transcripts. The HTBI primer set served for first-round RT-PCR of the TCR CDR3. TCRdb re-derived calls from the multiplex PCR reads in MiXCR, one entry per CDR3 protein. The table lists 530,000 or so distinct CDR3 sequences, roughly a sixth of them singletons, with 17% in the top ten. Germline V gives CDR1 SGHTS, CDR2 YDEGEE. The CDR3 is 16 residues long. The V segment lost 4 bases and the J segment 0 bases; nucleotides outside the gene matches: 2. This clonotype occurred many times.

This chain uses TRBV5-8 with TRBJ2-1, with 12 bases lining up with TRBD2. The origin of this receptor is a woman aged 18-29 years with Graves' ophthalmopathy. The sample comprised blood. CDR3 protein: CASSPSGGVSYNEQFF. The CDR3, as DNA: TGTGCCAGCAGCCCTAGCGGGGGGGTCTCCTACAATGAGCAGTTCTTC.